One sample yielded the 11 T cell receptor beta chains listed below, sequenced in a study of T cell clonotyping in hematopoietic cell transplantation. Assay: immunoSEQ multiplex PCR; the TCRdb copy retains only in-frame clones and omits some. The table includes fewer than 50,000 clones, 85% to 90% detected once. Indicated time point: recipient sample about 28 days before transplant, after cytoreduction. The sequences come from peripheral blood mononuclear cells, collected before stem cell transplant. These TCRs come from a man in his sixties with biphenotypic leukemia. Some clones in this sample may be carry-over from other donors' samples.

The chain combines TRBV29-1 with TRBJ1-1; 7 positions agree with TRBD1. The CDR3 sequence is 12 residues long. From germline, CDR1 is SQVTM and CDR2 ANQGSEA. Trimming took 7 bases from V and 1 from J; bases not matched to a gene: 3. DNA for the CDR3: TGCAGCGGAGGGGGCGCGAACACTGAAGCTTTCTTT. This sequence encodes CSGGGANTEAFF.

The V gene is TRBV5-4, the J gene TRBJ2-2; D remains ambiguous. V lost 5 bases and J lost 5, with 7 bases in between. The CDR3 has 12 amino acids. Germline V gives CDR1 SGHNT, CDR2 YYREEE (reference sequence). CDR3 sequence: CASRTRTGELFF. The CDR3 coding sequence is TGTGCCAGCAGAACCCGGACCGGGGAGCTGTTTTTT.

The genes are TRBV19 and TRBJ2-7; 9 nucleotides agree with TRBD1. Germline-derived CDR1 and CDR2 are LNHDA and SQIVND (reference sequence). The CDR3 contains 14 residues. V was pared by 3 bases and J by 6 bases, with 6 bases of the junction left unmatched. In DNA, the CDR3 is TGTGCCAGTAGTATGGAGGACAGGGGAGGCGAGCAGTACTTC. Its translation is CASSMEDRGGEQYF.

The chain has TRBV23-1 and TRBJ2-7, with unresolved D. TRBV23-1 is an ORF, with its function uncertain. The CDR3 length is 12 residues. V dropped 4 bases and J dropped 7 bases, with 11 bases sitting between them. CDR3 residues: CASSPQALEQYF. CDR3 nucleotide sequence: TGCGCCAGCAGTCCTCAGGCCTTGGAGCAGTACTTC.

This clone was detected only once. The chain uses TRBV5-1 and TRBJ2-1; D might be TRBD2 (5 bases). Per germline, CDR1 SGHRS and CDR2 YFSETQ. Trimming left V 4 bases short and J 7 bases short, with 12 bases between. The CDR3 has 13 residues. The CDR3, as DNA: TGCGCCAGCAGCATTACTCCGGGGAATGAGCAGTTCTTC. This codes for CASSITPGNEQFF.

The J gene is TRBJ1-5, the V gene TRBV4-1; tentatively, D is TRBD1 (5 bases). Looked up from germline, CDR1 is MGHRA and CDR2 is YSYEKL. This CDR3 contains 17 residues. Trimming took 1 base from V and 0 from J, leaving 13 bases between them. The CDR3 sequence is CASSQGKGPYSNQPQHF. The CDR3 coding sequence is TGCGCCAGCAGCCAAGGGAAGGGACCATATAGCAATCAGCCCCAGCATTTT.

V usage is TRBV19 and J usage is TRBJ2-2, with D possibly TRBD2 on 6 matching bases. The CDR3 spans 15 residues. The V and J ends lost 11 bases and 8 bases respectively, with 24 bases between them. CDR1 is LNHDA and CDR2 is SQIVND in the germline V gene (reference sequence). CDR3 in amino acids: CAAKRAAADTGELFF. In DNA form, the CDR3 reads TGTGCCGCTAAGCGGGCGGCCGCGGATACGGGGGAGCTGTTTTTT. The whole variable domain, filled in from reference TRBV19 and TRBJ2-2, reads DGGITQSPKYLFRKEGQNVTLSCEQNLNHDAMYWYRQDPGQGLRLIYYSQIVNDFQKGDIAEGYSVSREKKESFPLTVTSAQKNPTAFYLCAAKRAAADTGELFFGEGSRLTVL.

V usage is TRBV5-4 and J usage is TRBJ1-5; D is undetermined. Germline CDR1 SGHNT, CDR2 YYREEE (reference sequence). V lost 3 bases, J lost 0 bases, and 22 bases lay in between. CDR3 length: 19 amino acids. DNA for the CDR3: TGTGCCAGCAGCTGGGCCACGGTTATAAATATTTATAGCAATCAGCCCCAGCATTTT. This gives the protein CASSWATVINIYSNQPQHF.

V is TRBV29-1 and J is TRBJ1-1, with TRBD1 matching 8 bases. CDR3 size: 14 residues. V trimming: 6 bases; J trimming: 1 base; junction bases outside the gene matches: 7. Germline V gene sequence: CDR1 SQVTM, CDR2 ANQGSEA. CDR3 in DNA: TGCAGCGTCTCGCCCGGGACAGGGAACACTGAAGCTTTCTTT. It yields the protein CSVSPGTGNTEAFF.

The genes are TRBV28 and TRBJ1-1; D might be TRBD1 (5 bases). CDR1 MDHEN and CDR2 SYDVKM come from the germline V gene. Trimming shortened V by 8 bases and J by 6 bases, and 13 bases separated the two germline ends. This CDR3 comprises 12 residues. The CDR3 sequence is CASRGVKAEAFF. The CDR3 nucleotides are TGTGCCAGCCGGGGGGTTAAGGCTGAAGCTTTCTTT.

The V call is TRBV5-4, the J call TRBJ2-7, with TRBD1 matching 7 bases. This CDR3 spans 13 amino acids. The V gene's germline CDR1 is SGHNT and CDR2 YYREEE (reference sequence). Trimming at V came to 3 bases and at J to 2 bases, leaving 2 bases not matched to a gene. This CDR3 reads CASSWDSTYEQYF. The CDR3, as DNA: TGTGCCAGCAGCTGGGACAGCACCTACGAGCAGTACTTC.